The 10 T cell receptor beta chains below were found in one sample sequenced in a study of blood T cell repertoires in COVID-19. The method was immunoSEQ multiplex PCR; TCRdb's version includes in-frame clones alone and lacks a portion of them. Altogether about 98,000 clones are present, 75% to 85% being singletons, with the ten largest covering 3.5% to 5%. The sample was peripheral blood. The receptors shown here come from a man aged 60-69 years with acute or convalescent COVID-19.

The rearrangement links TRBV6-5 to TRBJ1-2; unclear D gene. CDR3 length: 15 residues. Trimming stripped 0 bases from V and 1 base from J, with 9 bases between. The germline CDR1 and CDR2 sequences are MNHEY and SVGAGI. CDR3 DNA: TGTGCCAGCAGTTACTCGGCAGGATTTAACTATGGCTACACCTTC. The encoded protein is CASSYSAGFNYGYTF.

The CDR3 DNA follows: TGTGCCAGCTCACTAGGGGGAGAATCCTCCCAGTATTTT. Translation gives CASSLGGESSQYF. The chain couples TRBV18 to TRBJ2-3; a possible D gene is TRBD1 (6 bases). This CDR3 is built from 13 residues. V was pared by 4 bases and J by 12 bases, with 17 bases between. Per the germline V gene, CDR1 is KGHSH and CDR2 is LQKENI.

This chain connects TRBV18 to TRBJ1-2; TRBD1 might be the D (6 bases). The CDR3 runs to 14 residues. Germline V CDR1 and CDR2: KGHSH, LQKENI. V was trimmed by 2 bases and J by 9 bases, leaving 16 bases between them. CDR3 loop: CASSPESGTGRYTF. The CDR3 nucleotides read TGTGCCAGCTCACCAGAGTCGGGTACAGGGCGCTACACCTTC.

The V call is TRBV11-2, the J call TRBJ1-1; D is perhaps TRBD1 (6 bases). Germline V gene data show CDR1 as SGHAT and CDR2 as FQNNGV. The CDR3 covers 10 residues. V lost 5 bases and J 10 bases, leaving 8 bases between the germline ends. This CDR3 is CASSEGVAFF. CDR3 coding DNA: TGTGCCAGCAGCGAGGGGGTAGCTTTCTTT.

This clone was detected ten times or more. V and J are TRBV4-3 and TRBJ2-1, with D tentatively TRBD1 (6 bases). The CDR3 totals 16 residues. Germline V gives CDR1 LGHNA, CDR2 YSLEER. Trimming took 1 base from V and 3 from J, leaving 13 bases between them. The CDR3 DNA sequence: TGCGCCAGCAGCCAAGGTGGTGAAGGGGGCTACAATGAGCAGTTCTTC. This translates into CASSQGGEGGYNEQFF.

This rearrangement joins TRBV24-1 to TRBJ2-1, with 12 positions matching TRBD2. This CDR3 has 19 residues. With V trimmed by 2 bases and J by 0 bases, 7 bases remained unmatched. Germline loops: CDR1 KGHDR, CDR2 SFDVKD. The CDR3 region has the DNA TGTGCCACCAGTGATTCGTTGGGACTAGCGGGCACCTCCTACAATGAGCAGTTCTTC. It is translated as CATSDSLGLAGTSYNEQFF.

The V gene is TRBV12-3 or TRBV12-4, the J gene TRBJ2-7, with unresolved D. The CDR3 covers 13 residues. Trimming stripped 6 bases from V and 0 bases from J, with 9 bases between. This CDR3 is CASSLLNSYEQYF. CDR3 bases: TGTGCCAGCAGCCTACTCAACTCCTACGAGCAGTACTTC.

CDR3 in amino acids: CASSQSVDSETQYF. CDR3 DNA: TGTGCCAGCAGCCAATCCGTAGATTCAGAGACCCAGTACTTC. V and J are TRBV16 and TRBJ2-5; D is unresolved. CDR3 length: 14 amino acids. In germline, CDR1 is KGHSY, CDR2 FQNENV. With 0 bases removed from V and 4 bases from J, the gap between germline ends came to 9 bases.

The chain employs TRBV7-3 and TRBJ2-7; 14 bases fit TRBD2. Unmatched junction bases numbered 3, after V lost 5 bases and J lost 6 bases. The CDR3 totals 14 residues. The germline V gene encodes CDR1 SGHTA and CDR2 FQGTGA. The DNA of the CDR3 is TGTGCCAGCAGCCCGGGACTAGCGGGGGTCGAGCAGTACTTC. Translating it yields CASSPGLAGVEQYF.

The chain joins TRBV6-5 to TRBJ1-4; 8 bases map to TRBD1. Per germline, CDR1 MNHEY and CDR2 SVGAGI. The CDR3 is 13 amino acids. V was pared by 4 bases and J by 8 bases, with 3 bases of the junction left unmatched. The CDR3 nucleotides read TGTGCCAGCAGTTCGGACAGGGAAGAAAAACTGTTTTTT. Encoded protein: CASSSDREEKLFF.